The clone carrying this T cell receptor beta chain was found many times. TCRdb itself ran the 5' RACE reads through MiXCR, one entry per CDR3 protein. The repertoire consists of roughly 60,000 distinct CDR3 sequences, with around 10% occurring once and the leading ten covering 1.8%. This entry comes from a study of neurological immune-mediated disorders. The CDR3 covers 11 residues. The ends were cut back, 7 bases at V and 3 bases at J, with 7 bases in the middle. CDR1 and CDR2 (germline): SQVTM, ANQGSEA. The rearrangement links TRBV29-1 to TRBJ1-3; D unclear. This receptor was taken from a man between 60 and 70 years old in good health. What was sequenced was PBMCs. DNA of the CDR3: TGCAGCGCCCCCTATGGAAACACCATATATTTT. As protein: CSAPYGNTIYF.